The 7 T cell receptor beta chains given below trace back to one sample, sequenced in a study of T-cell memory formation after mild COVID-19. TCRdb analysed the 5' RACE reads with MiXCR anew, one entry per CDR3 protein. The sample lists 350,000 to 500,000 distinct CDR3 sequences, more than 20% occurring once. What was sequenced was PBMCs or a T cell subset sorted from them (not recorded which). Receptors originate from an adult woman who had mild COVID-19 (a few samples of this study predate the infection). Cell type and time point are not known.

The V call is TRBV29-1, the J call TRBJ2-1, with 7 bases matching TRBD2. CDR1 and CDR2 (germline): SQVTM, ANQGSEA. J was trimmed by 4 bases and V by 8 bases; bases with no gene match: 23. CDR3 length: 18 amino acids. The CDR3 coding sequence is TGCAGCTCCCGGGGGGACTTCGAAACTCCTAGTAGTTACAATGAGCAGTTCTTC. As protein: CSSRGDFETPSSYNEQFF.

The rearrangement joins TRBV19 to TRBJ1-1; D uncertain. Germline CDR1 is LNHDA and CDR2 is SQIVND (reference sequence). The CDR3 has 14 amino acids. Deletions cut 7 bases from V and 0 bases from J, with 12 bases between. CDR3 amino acids: CASNYGLMNTEAFF. Here the CDR3 DNA reads TGTGCCAGTAATTACGGCCTCATGAACACTGAAGCTTTCTTT.

This clonotype was detected only a few times. CDR3 residues: CASSLVRGLNTGELFF. The DNA of the CDR3 is TGTGCCAGCAGCTTAGTGAGGGGGCTGAACACCGGGGAGCTGTTTTTT. This sequence joins TRBV7-2 and TRBJ2-2; 7 positions match TRBD1. Germline trimming cut 1 base from V and 1 base from J; bases unmatched to any gene: 3. There are 16 residues in the CDR3. CDR1 SGHTA and CDR2 FQGNSA come from the germline V gene.

This clonotype came up a few times. This chain connects TRBV5-6 to TRBJ2-3, with 15 bases aligning to TRBD2. The CDR3 covers 16 residues. Germline CDR1 and CDR2: SGHDT and YYEEEE. After removal of 4 bases from V and 5 bases from J, the junction contained 5 bases not matched to a gene. This CDR3 is CASSRGLAGGKDTQYF. CDR3 coding DNA: TGTGCCAGCAGCCGGGGACTAGCGGGAGGAAAAGATACGCAGTATTTT.

The chain recombines TRBV27 with TRBJ2-3; either TRBD1 or TRBD2 may fit D (6 bases each). In germline, CDR1 is MNHEY, CDR2 SMNVEV (reference sequence). The CDR3 contains 14 residues. Between the trimmed V and J ends, which lost 6 bases and 3 bases, there was a span of 13 bases. The CDR3 coding sequence is TGTGCCAGCAGGCAGGGGCGGGAAACAGATACGCAGTATTTT. Protein sequence: CASRQGRETDTQYF.

Relative to its sample, this clonotype is medium-sized. Here the CDR3 reads CASTRGQGVRMNTEAFF. The CDR3 nucleotides are TGTGCCAGCACCCGAGGACAGGGAGTTCGCATGAACACTGAAGCTTTCTTT. The chain links TRBV6-2 or TRBV6-3 to TRBJ1-1; 8 bases are shared with TRBD1. V lost 7 bases, J lost 0 bases, and 13 bases stayed unmatched. The CDR3 is 17 residues long. The germline V gene has CDR1 MNHEY and CDR2 SVGEGT.

The sample holds a few counts of this clonotype. The chain uses TRBV9 and TRBJ2-5, with 9 bases lining up with TRBD1. V lost 3 bases to trimming and J lost 5 bases; unmatched junction nucleotides: 8. The CDR3 consists of 15 residues. The V gene's germline CDR1 is SGDLS and CDR2 YYNGEE. In nucleotides, the CDR3 is TGTGCCAGCAGCGCACCGGGACAGGGAATGGAGACCCAGTACTTC. As protein: CASSAPGQGMETQYF. The full variable domain, its missing parts supplied by reference TRBV9 and TRBJ2-5, is DSGVTQTPKHLITATGQRVTLRCSPRSGDLSVYWYQQSLDQGLQFLIQYYNGEERAKGNILERFSAQQFPDLHSELNLSSLELGDSALYFCASSAPGQGMETQYFGPGTRLLVL.